This TCR beta chain comes out of a study of blood T cell repertoires in COVID-19. This study enrolled people aged about 18 to 90 from around 26 US geographic areas. Germline V gene sequence: CDR1 SGDLS, CDR2 YYNGEE. The CDR3 covers 16 residues. Germline trimming cut 4 bases from V and 2 bases from J; bases unmatched to any gene: 11. Under the authors' procedure: Estimation of nucleated cell counts relied on the amplification of reference gene primers. Only in-frame clones appear in the TCRdb table, and some are missing; sequencing was by immunoSEQ multiplex PCR. The V and J calls and clone size are taken from that table; D and trimming were inferred from the DNA. The repertoire holds approximately 200,000 clones, with roughly 89% as singletons.

The receptor was isolated from a man aged 18 to 35 with acute COVID-19. The J gene is TRBJ2-7, the V gene TRBV9, with TRBD1 matching over 8 bases. Sequenced input: PBMCs or T cells enriched from blood (not recorded which). The CDR3 spells CASSLGQGVSAYEQYF. The CDR3 nucleotides are TGTGCCAGCAGCCTCGGACAGGGAGTGTCCGCCTACGAGCAGTACTTC.